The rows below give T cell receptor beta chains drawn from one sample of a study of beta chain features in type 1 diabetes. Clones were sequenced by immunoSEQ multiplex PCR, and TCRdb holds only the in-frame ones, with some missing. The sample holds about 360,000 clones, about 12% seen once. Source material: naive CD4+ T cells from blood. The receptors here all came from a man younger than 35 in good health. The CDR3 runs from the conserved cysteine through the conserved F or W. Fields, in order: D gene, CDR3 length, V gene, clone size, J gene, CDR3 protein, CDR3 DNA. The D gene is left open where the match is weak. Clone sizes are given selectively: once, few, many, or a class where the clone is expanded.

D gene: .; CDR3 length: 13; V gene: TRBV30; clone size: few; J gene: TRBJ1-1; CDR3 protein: CASLGQGYTEAFF; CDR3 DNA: TGTGCCTCGCTGGGGCAGGGCTACACTGAAGCTTTCTTT
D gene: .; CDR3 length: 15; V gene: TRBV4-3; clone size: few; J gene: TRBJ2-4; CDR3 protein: CASSQGRGGQNIQYF; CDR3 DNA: TGCGCCAGCAGCCAAGGAAGAGGGGGACAAAACATTCAGTACTTC
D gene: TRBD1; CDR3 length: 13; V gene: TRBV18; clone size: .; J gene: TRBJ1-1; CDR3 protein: CASAEEQGNEAFF; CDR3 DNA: TGTGCCAGCGCAGAAGAACAGGGGAATGAAGCTTTCTTT
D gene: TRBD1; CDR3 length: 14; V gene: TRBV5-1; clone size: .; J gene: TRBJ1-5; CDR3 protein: CASATGDGNQPQHF; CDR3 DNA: TGCGCCAGCGCCACAGGGGATGGGAATCAGCCCCAGCATTTT
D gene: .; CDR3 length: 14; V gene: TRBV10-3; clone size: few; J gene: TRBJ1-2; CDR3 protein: CAISWRDGNYGYTF; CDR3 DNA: TGTGCCATCAGTTGGAGGGACGGTAACTATGGCTACACCTTC
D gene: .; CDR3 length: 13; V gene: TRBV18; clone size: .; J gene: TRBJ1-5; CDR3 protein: CASSPPSNQPQHF; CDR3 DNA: TGTGCCAGCTCACCACCATCGAATCAGCCCCAGCATTTT
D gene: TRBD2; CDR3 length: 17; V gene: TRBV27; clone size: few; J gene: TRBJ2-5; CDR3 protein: CASSRWVGTSREETQYF; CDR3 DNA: TGTGCCAGCAGTCGCTGGGTGGGGACTAGTCGTGAAGAGACCCAGTACTTC
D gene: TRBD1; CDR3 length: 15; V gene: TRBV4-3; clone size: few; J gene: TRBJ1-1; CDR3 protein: CASSQSDRVNTEAFF; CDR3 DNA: TGCGCCAGCAGCCAATCGGACAGGGTGAACACTGAAGCTTTCTTT
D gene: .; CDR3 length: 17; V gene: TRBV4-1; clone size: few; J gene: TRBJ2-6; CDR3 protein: CASSQRDSSSGANVLTF; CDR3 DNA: TGCGCCAGCAGCCAAAGGGACTCGAGCTCTGGGGCCAACGTCCTGACTTTC
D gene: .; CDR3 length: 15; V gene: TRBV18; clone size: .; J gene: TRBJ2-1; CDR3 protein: CASSPQGYSYNEQFF; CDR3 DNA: TGTGCCAGCTCACCCCAGGGATACTCCTACAATGAGCAGTTCTTC
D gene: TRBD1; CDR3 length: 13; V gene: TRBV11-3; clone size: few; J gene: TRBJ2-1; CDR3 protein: CASSQDRGNEQFF; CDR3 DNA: TGTGCCAGCAGCCAAGACAGGGGAAATGAGCAGTTCTTC
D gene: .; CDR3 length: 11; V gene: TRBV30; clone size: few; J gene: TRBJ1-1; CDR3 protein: CAWSRSEEAFF; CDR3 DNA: TGTGCCTGGAGTAGATCCGAGGAAGCTTTCTTT
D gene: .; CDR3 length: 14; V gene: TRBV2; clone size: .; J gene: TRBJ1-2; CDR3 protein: CASSEFEKRYGYTF; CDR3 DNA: TGTGCCAGCAGTGAATTTGAAAAGCGCTATGGCTACACCTTC
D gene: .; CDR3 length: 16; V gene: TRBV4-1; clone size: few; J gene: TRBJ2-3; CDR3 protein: CASSQDSGEPTDTQYF; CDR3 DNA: TGCGCCAGCAGCCAAGATTCAGGGGAACCCACAGATACGCAGTATTTT
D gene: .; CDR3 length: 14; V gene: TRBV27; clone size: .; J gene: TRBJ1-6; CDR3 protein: CASGVRGGGSPLHF; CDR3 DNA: TGTGCCAGCGGAGTGAGGGGGGGTGGTTCACCCCTCCACTTT
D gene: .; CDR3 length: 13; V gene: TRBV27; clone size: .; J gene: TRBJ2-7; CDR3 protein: CASRLLRDYEQYF; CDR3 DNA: TGTGCCAGCAGACTCCTACGGGACTACGAGCAGTACTTC
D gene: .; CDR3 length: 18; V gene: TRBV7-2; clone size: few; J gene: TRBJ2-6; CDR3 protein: CASSAVVRVQSGANVLTF; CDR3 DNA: TGTGCCAGCAGCGCGGTGGTCAGGGTTCAATCTGGGGCCAACGTCCTGACTTTC
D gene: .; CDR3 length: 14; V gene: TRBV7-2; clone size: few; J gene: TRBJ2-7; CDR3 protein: CASSFGGTSYEQYF; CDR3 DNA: TGTGCCAGCAGCTTCGGCGGGACTTCCTACGAGCAGTACTTC
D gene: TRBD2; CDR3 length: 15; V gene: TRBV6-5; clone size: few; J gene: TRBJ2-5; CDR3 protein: CASSTQAGGQETQYF; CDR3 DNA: TGTGCCAGCAGTACCCAAGCGGGGGGGCAGGAGACCCAGTACTTC
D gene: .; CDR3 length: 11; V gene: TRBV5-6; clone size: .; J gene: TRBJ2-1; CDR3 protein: CASSRQTEQFF; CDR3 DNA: TGTGCCAGCAGCCGACAGACTGAGCAGTTCTTC
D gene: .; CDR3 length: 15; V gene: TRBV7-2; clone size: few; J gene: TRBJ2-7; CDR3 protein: CASSLETLSSYEQYF; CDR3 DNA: TGTGCCAGCAGCTTAGAGACTTTGAGCTCCTACGAGCAGTACTTC
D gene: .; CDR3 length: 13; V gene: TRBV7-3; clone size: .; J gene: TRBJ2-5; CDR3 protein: CASSLTEGETQYF; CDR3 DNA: TGTGCCAGCAGCTTAACGGAGGGGGAGACCCAGTACTTC
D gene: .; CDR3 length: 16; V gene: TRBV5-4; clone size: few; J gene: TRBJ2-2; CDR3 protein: CASSLSGGANTGELFF; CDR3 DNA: TGTGCCAGCAGCTTGTCTGGGGGCGCGAACACCGGGGAGCTGTTTTTT
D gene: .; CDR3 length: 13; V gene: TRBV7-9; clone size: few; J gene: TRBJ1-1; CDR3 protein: CASSPTGNTEAFF; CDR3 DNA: TGTGCCAGCAGCCCGACAGGGAACACTGAAGCTTTCTTT
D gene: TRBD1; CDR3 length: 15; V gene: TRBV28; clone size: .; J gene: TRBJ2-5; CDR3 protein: CASSLRTGDVETQYF; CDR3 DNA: TGTGCCAGCAGTTTGAGGACAGGGGATGTAGAGACCCAGTACTTC
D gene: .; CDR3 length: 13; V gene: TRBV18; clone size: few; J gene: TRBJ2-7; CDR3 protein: CASSASTGYEQYF; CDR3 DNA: TGTGCCAGCTCAGCCAGTACAGGGTACGAGCAGTACTTC
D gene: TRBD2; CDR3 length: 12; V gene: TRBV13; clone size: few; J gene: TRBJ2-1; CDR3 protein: CASSYLAGNKFF; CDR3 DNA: TGTGCCAGCAGCTACTTAGCGGGGAACAAGTTCTTC